The clone carrying this TCR beta chain was recorded many times. Its specificity is not known. For CDR3 and TCR beta VDJ profiling, genomic DNA was the template used. Each CDR3 protein is one row after TCRdb ran MiXCR on the reads. The table has 150,000 to 160,000 distinct CDR3 sequences, less than 60% seen once. The data originate from a study of CD8+CD57+ T cells in acquired aplastic anemia. At the level of the study: The DNA of sorted CD4+ and CD8+ cells averaged approximately 3.4 ug.

CDR1 MNHNS and CDR2 SASEGT come from the germline V gene. The CDR3 length is 14 residues. V shed 5 bases and J 5 bases; nucleotides not matched to a gene: 4. Study observations and caveats: The number of CD8+ CDR3 sequences shared by patients and controls was roughly 31.

Selection for sequencing was limited to patients who had shown CD8+CD57+ cell expansion by flow cytometry. This receptor was identified in a human donor with aplastic anemia. The chain recombines TRBV6-1 with TRBJ1-4; 8 nucleotides agree with TRBD1. Source material: sorted CD4+, CD8+, or CD8+CD57+ T cells (not recorded which) from PBMCs. CDR3 protein: CASSPRDRNEKLFF. DNA of the CDR3: TGTGCCAGCAGTCCCCGGGACAGGAATGAAAAACTGTTTTTT.